Shown below are 20 T cell receptor beta chains from a single sample sequenced in a study of regulatory T cells in long-lasting Graves disease. Time point indicated: newly diagnosed GD, antithyroid drugs for less than 3 months. From PBMCs, RNA was extracted and then used to make the TCR library. According to the study, TCR beta libraries were built with iRepertoire HTBI primers and CDR3-region Arm-PCR. TCRdb fed the multiplex PCR reads into MiXCR, producing one record per CDR3 protein. The repertoire consists of roughly 350,000 distinct CDR3 sequences, with 16% occurring once and the leading ten covering around 27%. The same data also went into a second study, on T cells in Graves' hyperthyroidism and ophthalmopathy.

Here the sequenced sample was peripheral blood mononuclear cells (PBMCs), taken at new diagnosis, from a patient treated with antithyroid drugs. The receptors here all came from a man aged 35-49 years with Graves disease.

This clonotype was seen a few times. This chain connects TRBV9 to TRBJ2-1; tentatively, D is TRBD1 (5 bases). Trimming took off 4 bases at V and 1 base at J, with 15 bases between the two ends. Germline loops: CDR1 SGDLS, CDR2 YYNGEE. CDR3 length equals 16 residues. The CDR3 spells CASSTKQARSYNEQFF. CDR3 nucleotides: TGTGCCAGCAGCACCAAACAGGCCCGGTCCTACAATGAGCAGTTCTTC.

The table lists this clonotype with many counts. This sequence joins TRBV6-1 and TRBJ1-6, with 7 bases that match TRBD1. Germline CDR1 is MNHNS and CDR2 is SASEGT. After removal of 0 bases from V and 5 bases from J, the junction contained 1 base not matched to a gene. The CDR3 is 15 amino acids. This CDR3 reads CASSEAQGDNSPLHF. CDR3 DNA sequence: TGTGCCAGCAGTGAAGCGCAGGGGGATAATTCACCCCTCCACTTT.

This clonotype came up many times. This chain connects TRBV28 to TRBJ2-6; 12 bases map to TRBD1. The CDR3 has 19 residues. Germline trimming cut 7 bases from V and 4 bases from J; bases unmatched to any gene: 14. Germline assignment: CDR1 MDHEN and CDR2 SYDVKM. The CDR3 DNA follows: TGTGCCAGCACCCCCCTGACGGGACAGGGGGCTGAGGGGGCCAACGTCCTGACTTTC. This sequence encodes CASTPLTGQGAEGANVLTF.

There are many counts of this clonotype. This rearrangement joins TRBV6-2 or TRBV6-3 to TRBJ2-1; D remains ambiguous. Trimming took 1 base from V and 3 from J, leaving 7 bases between them. The CDR3 spans 14 residues. CDR1 is MNHEY, CDR2 SVGEGT, per germline. The CDR3 sequence: CASSYFRFYNEQFF. DNA for the CDR3: TGTGCCAGCAGTTACTTCAGATTCTACAATGAGCAGTTCTTC.

This clonotype was detected many times. The rearrangement uses TRBV6-1 and TRBJ1-2; 7 positions agree with TRBD1. There are 14 residues in the CDR3. The junction had 10 bases not matched to a gene; V was cut back by 8 bases and J by 4 bases. Germline CDR1 reads MNHNS; CDR2 reads SASEGT. CDR3 protein: CASLNHPGGYGYTF. The CDR3 DNA is TGTGCCAGCCTAAATCACCCAGGGGGCTATGGCTACACCTTC.

The V and J genes are TRBV30 and TRBJ1-6; a possible D gene is TRBD1 (5 bases). This CDR3 has 12 amino acids. V gave up 8 bases and J gave up 6 bases, with 11 bases separating them. The germline gives CDR1 GTSNPN, CDR2 SVGIG (reference sequence). This CDR3 is CAVGRINSPLHF. The CDR3 DNA reads as TGTGCCGTGGGACGGATTAATTCACCCCTCCACTTT.

This clonotype was picked up many times. The V call is TRBV29-1, the J call TRBJ2-3, with 7 positions matching TRBD1. Germline CDR1 and CDR2: SQVTM and ANQGSEA. The CDR3 has 13 amino acids. The junction had 3 bases not matched to a gene; V was cut back by 6 bases and J by 0 bases. This chain's CDR3 is CSVHRGSTDTQYF. The CDR3 coding sequence is TGCAGCGTACACAGGGGAAGCACAGATACGCAGTATTTT.

This clonotype was picked up many times. The chain combines TRBV11-3 with TRBJ2-1; TRBD2 agrees at 7 bases. Per germline, CDR1 SGHNT and CDR2 YENEEA. V trimming: 2 bases; J trimming: 3 bases; junction bases outside the gene matches: 4. CDR3 size: 15 residues. The CDR3 sequence is CASSLRGDFYNEQFF. The CDR3 DNA follows: TGTGCCAGCAGCTTACGGGGGGACTTCTACAATGAGCAGTTCTTC. The full variable domain, with the rest looked up from reference TRBV11-3 and TRBJ2-1, is EAGVVQSPRYKIIEKKQPVAFWCNPISGHNTLYWYLQNLGQGPELLIRYENEEAVDDSQLPKDRFSAERLKGVDSTLKIQPAELGDSAVYLCASSLRGDFYNEQFFGPGTRLTVL.

This clonotype was observed many times. The J gene is TRBJ2-7, the V gene TRBV20-1; a possible D gene is TRBD1 (6 bases). The CDR3 is made up of 13 amino acids. Trimming pared 7 bases from V and 3 bases from J, leaving 16 bases between. Looked up from germline, CDR1 is DFQATT and CDR2 is SNEGSKA (reference sequence). As DNA, the CDR3 is TGCAGTGTTAACAGGGACATGGGCTACGAGCAGTACTTC. Translation: CSVNRDMGYEQYF.

The chain is built from TRBV14 and TRBJ2-7, with D possibly matching TRBD1 (6 bases). The V and J ends lost 6 bases and 2 bases respectively, with 17 bases between them. This CDR3 comprises 15 residues. CDR1 SGHDN and CDR2 FVKESK come from the germline V gene. The CDR3 spells CASSHLSGATYEQYF. The CDR3 DNA reads as TGTGCCAGCAGTCATCTGTCAGGGGCCACCTACGAGCAGTACTTC.

This clonotype was counted at least ten times. The chain joins TRBV11-2 to TRBJ1-5, with D possibly being TRBD1 (5 bases). Germline V gives CDR1 SGHAT, CDR2 FQNNGV. The length of the CDR3 is 13 residues. Trimming shortened V by 5 bases and J by 9 bases, and 14 bases separated the two germline ends. This CDR3 reads CASSAGPQLPQHF. The DNA for the CDR3 is TGTGCCAGCAGCGCGGGACCGCAACTGCCCCAGCATTTT. Variable domain in full (rest from reference TRBV11-2 and TRBJ1-5): EAGVAQSPRYKIIEKRQSVAFWCNPISGHATLYWYQQILGQGPKLLIQFQNNGVVDDSQLPKDRFSAERLKGVDSTLKIQPAKLEDSAVYLCASSAGPQLPQHFGDGTRLSIL.

This clonotype turned up a few times. This chain uses TRBV7-6 with TRBJ2-5; D remains unclear. This CDR3 contains 13 residues. Germline assignment: CDR1 SGHVS and CDR2 FNYEAQ. With 1 base removed from V and 5 bases from J, the gap between germline ends came to 8 bases. Here the CDR3 reads CASSLVVVETQYF. The CDR3 bases are TGTGCCAGCAGCTTAGTGGTGGTCGAGACCCAGTACTTC.

This clonotype was seen many times. This rearrangement joins TRBV4-1 to TRBJ2-3, with a tentative D call TRBD1 (6 bases). With 5 bases removed from V and 7 bases from J, the gap between germline ends came to 13 bases. CDR3 length: 13 amino acids. Germline-derived CDR1 and CDR2 are MGHRA and YSYEKL. The CDR3: CASSYRVLNTQYF. The CDR3 bases are TGCGCCAGCAGCTACAGGGTCCTGAATACGCAGTATTTT.

The chain uses TRBV13 and TRBJ2-7; D perhaps matches TRBD1 (6 bases). V shed 5 bases and J shed 0 bases, with 20 bases lying between them. Germline V gene lookup returns CDR1 PRHDT and CDR2 FYEKMQ (reference sequence). This CDR3 has 17 residues. DNA for the CDR3: TGTGCCAGCAGCCGAAGCTTTAGGGGGTCGAGCTCCTACGAGCAGTACTTC. It encodes CASSRSFRGSSSYEQYF.

The chain is built from TRBV14 and TRBJ2-2, with D tentatively TRBD1 (5 bases). Trimming pared 3 bases from V and 5 bases from J, leaving 10 bases between. The CDR3 runs to 14 residues. The germline CDR1 and CDR2 sequences are SGHDN and FVKESK. The DNA of the CDR3 is TGTGCCAGCAGCCACAACAGGCGTACCGGGGAGCTGTTTTTT. Translating it yields CASSHNRRTGELFF.

This clonotype has a count of ten or more. V and J are TRBV18 and TRBJ2-7; 10 bases fit TRBD1. CDR1 and CDR2 (germline): KGHSH, LQKENI. V lost 4 bases, J lost 4 bases, and 4 bases stayed unmatched. The CDR3 is 14 amino acids. Here the CDR3 DNA reads TGTGCCAGCTCACGGGACAGGGGACAATACGAGCAGTACTTC. Protein: CASSRDRGQYEQYF.

About this clonotype itself: Lacking the conserved final phenylalanine or tryptophan, this CDR3 likely reflects a read error. The DNA is omitted, as the CDR3 cannot be located on it reliably, and the CDR3 follows TCRdb's listing. The CDR3 here is CASSPLTSG. The chain carries TRBV5-5 and TRBJ2-7; TRBD2, as called in the table, went unchecked against the DNA. Germline CDR1 reads SGHKS; CDR2 reads YYEKEE (reference sequence). The CDR3 is 9 residues long, ends included.

V is TRBV30 and J is TRBJ2-2; D gene ambiguous. Germline assignment: CDR1 GTSNPN and CDR2 SVGIG (reference sequence). With 4 bases removed from V and 13 bases from J, the gap between germline ends came to 16 bases. The CDR3 length is 12 residues. CDR3 in DNA: TGTGCCTGGACTGAAGGAGACCCGAGGCTGTTTTTT. Protein: CAWTEGDPRLFF.

This clonotype came up a few times. This chain connects TRBV29-1 to TRBJ2-5, with D perhaps TRBD1 (6 bases). The CDR3 spans 17 residues. In germline, CDR1 is SQVTM, CDR2 ANQGSEA. Trimming left V 0 bases short and J 0 bases short, with 17 bases between. The CDR3: CSVEDPLRGWYQETQYF. For the CDR3, the DNA is TGCAGCGTTGAAGATCCCCTCAGGGGTTGGTACCAAGAGACCCAGTACTTC.

The V gene is TRBV9, the J gene TRBJ2-1, with TRBD2 identical over 13 bases. Trimming at V came to 0 bases and at J to 8 bases, leaving 14 bases not matched to a gene. Germline V CDR1 and CDR2: SGDLS, YYNGEE. This CDR3 has 19 amino acids. CDR3 DNA sequence: TGTGCCAGCAGCGTAGGAGTACTAGCGGGGGGGCGAGGGATGGATGAGCAGTTCTTC. This sequence encodes CASSVGVLAGGRGMDEQFF.